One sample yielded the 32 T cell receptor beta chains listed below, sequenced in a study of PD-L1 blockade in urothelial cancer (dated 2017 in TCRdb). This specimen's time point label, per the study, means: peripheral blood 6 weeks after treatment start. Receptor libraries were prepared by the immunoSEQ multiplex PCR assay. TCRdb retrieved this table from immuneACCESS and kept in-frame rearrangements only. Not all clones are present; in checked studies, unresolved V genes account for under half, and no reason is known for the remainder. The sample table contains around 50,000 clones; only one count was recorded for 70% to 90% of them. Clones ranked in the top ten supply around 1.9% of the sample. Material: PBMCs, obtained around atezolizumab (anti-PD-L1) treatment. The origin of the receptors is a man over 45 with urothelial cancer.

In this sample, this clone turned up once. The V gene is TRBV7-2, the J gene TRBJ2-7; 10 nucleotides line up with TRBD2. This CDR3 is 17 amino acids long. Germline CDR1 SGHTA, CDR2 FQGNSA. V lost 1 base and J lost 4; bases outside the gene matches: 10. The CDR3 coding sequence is TGTGCCAGCAGCTTAGGTAGGACTAGCGGAGGACTATACGAGCAGTACTTC. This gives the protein CASSLGRTSGGLYEQYF.

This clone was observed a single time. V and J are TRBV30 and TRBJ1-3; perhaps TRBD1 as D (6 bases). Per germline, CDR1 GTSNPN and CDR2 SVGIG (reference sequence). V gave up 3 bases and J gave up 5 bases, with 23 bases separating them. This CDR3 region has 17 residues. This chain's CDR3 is CAWRDRVDRLYRNTIYF. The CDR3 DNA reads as TGTGCCTGGAGGGACCGTGTTGACAGGCTGTACAGAAACACCATATATTTT. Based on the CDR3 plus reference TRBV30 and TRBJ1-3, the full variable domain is SQTIHQWPATLVQPVGSPLSLECTVEGTSNPNLYWYRQAAGRGLQLLFYSVGIGQISSEVPQNLSASRPQDRQFILSSKKLLLSDSGFYLCAWRDRVDRLYRNTIYFGEGSWLTVV.

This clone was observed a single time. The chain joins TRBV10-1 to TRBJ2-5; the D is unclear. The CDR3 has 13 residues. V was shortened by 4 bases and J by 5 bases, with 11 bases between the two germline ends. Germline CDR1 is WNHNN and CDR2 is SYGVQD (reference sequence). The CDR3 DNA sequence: TGCGCCAGCAGTGCCAGCTCCAGGGAGACCCAGTACTTC. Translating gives CASSASSRETQYF.

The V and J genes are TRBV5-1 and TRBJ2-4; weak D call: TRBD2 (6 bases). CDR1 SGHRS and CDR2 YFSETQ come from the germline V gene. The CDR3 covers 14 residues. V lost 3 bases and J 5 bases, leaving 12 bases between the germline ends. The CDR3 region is CASSYGGSQNIQYF. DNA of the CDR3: TGCGCCAGCAGCTACGGGGGAAGTCAAAACATTCAGTACTTC.

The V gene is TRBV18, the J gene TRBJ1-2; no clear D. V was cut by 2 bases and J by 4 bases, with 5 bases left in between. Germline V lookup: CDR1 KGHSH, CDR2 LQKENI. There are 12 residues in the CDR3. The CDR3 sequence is CASSPTAYGYTF. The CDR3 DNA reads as TGTGCCAGCTCACCAACAGCCTATGGCTACACCTTC.

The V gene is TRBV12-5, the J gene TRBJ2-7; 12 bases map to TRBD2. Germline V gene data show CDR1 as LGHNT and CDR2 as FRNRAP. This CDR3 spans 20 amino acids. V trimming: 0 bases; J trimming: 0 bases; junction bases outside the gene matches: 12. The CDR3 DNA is TGTGCTAGTGGTTTGGTACTCGGGGGACTAGCGGGTTTGAGCTCCTACGAGCAGTACTTC. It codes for CASGLVLGGLAGLSSYEQYF.

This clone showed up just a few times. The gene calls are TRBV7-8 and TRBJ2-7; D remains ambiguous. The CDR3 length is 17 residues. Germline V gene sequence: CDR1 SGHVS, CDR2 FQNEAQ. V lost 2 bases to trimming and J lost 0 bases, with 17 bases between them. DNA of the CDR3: TGTGCCAGCAGCTTAAGCCTTGCTGAGTTAAGCTCCTACGAGCAGTACTTC. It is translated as CASSLSLAELSSYEQYF. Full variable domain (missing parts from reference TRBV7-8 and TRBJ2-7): GAGVSQSPRYKVAKRGQDVALRCDPISGHVSLFWYQQALGQGPEFLTYFQNEAQLDKSGLPSDRFFAERPEGSVSTLKIQRTQQEDSAVYLCASSLSLAELSSYEQYFGPGTRLTVT.

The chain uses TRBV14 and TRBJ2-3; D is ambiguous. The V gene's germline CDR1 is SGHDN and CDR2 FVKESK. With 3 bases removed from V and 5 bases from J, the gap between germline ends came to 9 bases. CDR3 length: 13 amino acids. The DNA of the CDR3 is TGTGCCAGCAGCCAGGGCACCCGAGATACGCAGTATTTT. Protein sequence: CASSQGTRDTQYF.

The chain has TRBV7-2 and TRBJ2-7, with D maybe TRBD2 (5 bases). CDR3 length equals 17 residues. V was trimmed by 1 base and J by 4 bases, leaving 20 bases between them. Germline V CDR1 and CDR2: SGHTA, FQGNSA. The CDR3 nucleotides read TGTGCCAGCAGCTTAGGGAGAGGGCTTAGTGATGGGTACGAGCAGTACTTC. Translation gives CASSLGRGLSDGYEQYF.

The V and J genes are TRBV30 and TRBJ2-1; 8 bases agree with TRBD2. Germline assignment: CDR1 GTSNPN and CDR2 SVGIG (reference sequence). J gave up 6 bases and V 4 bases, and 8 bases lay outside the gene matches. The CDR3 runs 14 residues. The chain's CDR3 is CAWTPGTSSNEQFF. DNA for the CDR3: TGTGCCTGGACTCCCGGGACTAGTTCCAATGAGCAGTTCTTC.

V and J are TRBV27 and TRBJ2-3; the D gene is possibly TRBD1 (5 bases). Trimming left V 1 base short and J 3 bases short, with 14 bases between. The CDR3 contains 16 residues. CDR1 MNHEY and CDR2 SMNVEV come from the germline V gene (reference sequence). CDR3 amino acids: CASSLWGRSMTDTQYF. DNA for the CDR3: TGTGCCAGCAGTTTATGGGGCAGGTCGATGACAGATACGCAGTATTTT.

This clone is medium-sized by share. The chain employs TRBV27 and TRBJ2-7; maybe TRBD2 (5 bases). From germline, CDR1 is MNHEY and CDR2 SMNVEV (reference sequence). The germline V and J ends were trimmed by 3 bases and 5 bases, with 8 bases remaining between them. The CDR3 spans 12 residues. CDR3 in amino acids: CASSFNGNEQYF. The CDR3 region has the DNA TGTGCCAGCAGTTTCAACGGGAACGAGCAGTACTTC.

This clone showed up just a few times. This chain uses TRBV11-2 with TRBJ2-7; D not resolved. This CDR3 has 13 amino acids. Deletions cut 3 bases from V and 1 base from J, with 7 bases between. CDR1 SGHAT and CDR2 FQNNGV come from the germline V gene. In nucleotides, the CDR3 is TGTGCCAGCAGCTTCGGGTGGTCCTACGAGCAGTACTTC. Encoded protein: CASSFGWSYEQYF.

DNA of the CDR3: TGTGCCAGTAGAATACCAGGGGGCATCACTGAAGCTTTCTTT. Encoded protein: CASRIPGGITEAFF. The chain links TRBV19 to TRBJ1-1; 8 bases match TRBD1. CDR1 LNHDA and CDR2 SQIVND come from the germline V gene (reference sequence). The J segment lost 4 bases and the V segment lost 6 bases, leaving 7 bases of the junction unmatched. CDR3 length: 14 amino acids.

The CDR3 loop is CASSTRSGGDDNEQFF. The CDR3 nucleotides are TGTGCCAGCAGCACTCGAAGCGGGGGTGACGACAATGAGCAGTTCTTC. This chain joins TRBV7-3 and TRBJ2-1; 8 bases line up with TRBD2. Germline CDR1 and CDR2: SGHTA and FQGTGA. The CDR3 has 16 amino acids. With 5 bases clipped from V and 5 bases from J, the junction kept 11 bases outside the gene matches.

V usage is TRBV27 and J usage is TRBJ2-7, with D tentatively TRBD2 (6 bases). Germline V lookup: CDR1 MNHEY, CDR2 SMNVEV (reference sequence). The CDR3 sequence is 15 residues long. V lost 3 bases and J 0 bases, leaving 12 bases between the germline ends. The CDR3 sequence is CASSFSGTGSYEQYF. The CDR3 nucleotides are TGTGCCAGCAGTTTCTCTGGGACTGGCTCCTACGAGCAGTACTTC.

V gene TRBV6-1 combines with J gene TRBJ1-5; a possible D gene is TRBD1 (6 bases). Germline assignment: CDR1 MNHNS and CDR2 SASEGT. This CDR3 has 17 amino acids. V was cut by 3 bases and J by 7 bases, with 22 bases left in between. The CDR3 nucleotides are TGTGCCAGCAGTGATATATTCGCGGGAGGGAGGGGGCAGCCCCAGCATTTT. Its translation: CASSDIFAGGRGQPQHF.

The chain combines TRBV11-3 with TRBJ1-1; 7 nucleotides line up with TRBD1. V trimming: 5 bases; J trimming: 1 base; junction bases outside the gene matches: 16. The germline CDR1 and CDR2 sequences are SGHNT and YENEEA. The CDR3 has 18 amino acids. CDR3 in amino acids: CASSPQNLVGQPNTEAFF. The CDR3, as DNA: TGTGCCAGCAGCCCGCAAAACCTTGTGGGACAGCCGAACACTGAAGCTTTCTTT.

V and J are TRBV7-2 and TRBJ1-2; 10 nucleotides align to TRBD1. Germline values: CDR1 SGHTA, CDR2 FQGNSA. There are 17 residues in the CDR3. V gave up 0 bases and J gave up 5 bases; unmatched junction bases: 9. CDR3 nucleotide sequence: TGTGCCAGCAGCTTAGCGTTGGGACAGGGGTCTAGGTATGGCTACACCTTC. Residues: CASSLALGQGSRYGYTF.

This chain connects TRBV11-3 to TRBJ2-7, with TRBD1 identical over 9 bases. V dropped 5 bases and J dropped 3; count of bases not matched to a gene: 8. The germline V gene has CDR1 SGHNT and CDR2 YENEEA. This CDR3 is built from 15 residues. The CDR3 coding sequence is TGTGCCAGCAGCATACGGACAGGGGAAGGCTACGAGCAGTACTTC. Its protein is CASSIRTGEGYEQYF.

The DNA of the CDR3 is TGTGCCAGCAGTTTAGGTAGACTAGCGGGGGCCCCTTTACAAGAGACCCAGTACTTC. Encoded protein: CASSLGRLAGAPLQETQYF. The chain employs TRBV27 and TRBJ2-5, with TRBD2 matching 12 bases. Per germline, CDR1 MNHEY and CDR2 SMNVEV (reference sequence). Germline trimming cut 2 bases from V and 2 bases from J; bases unmatched to any gene: 12. The CDR3 loop spans 19 amino acids.

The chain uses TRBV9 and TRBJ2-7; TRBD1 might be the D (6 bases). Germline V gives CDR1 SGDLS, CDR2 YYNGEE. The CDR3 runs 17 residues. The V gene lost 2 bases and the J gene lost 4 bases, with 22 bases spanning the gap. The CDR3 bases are TGTGCCAGCAGCGTTAATGGGGGCCCGGACCAAAATTACGAGCAGTACTTC. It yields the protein CASSVNGGPDQNYEQYF.

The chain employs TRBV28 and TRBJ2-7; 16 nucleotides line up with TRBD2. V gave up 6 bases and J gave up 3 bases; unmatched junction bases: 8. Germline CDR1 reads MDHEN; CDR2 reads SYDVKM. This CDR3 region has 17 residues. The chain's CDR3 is CASRSGLAGGPIYEQYF. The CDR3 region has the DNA TGTGCCAGCAGATCGGGACTAGCGGGAGGGCCGATCTACGAGCAGTACTTC.

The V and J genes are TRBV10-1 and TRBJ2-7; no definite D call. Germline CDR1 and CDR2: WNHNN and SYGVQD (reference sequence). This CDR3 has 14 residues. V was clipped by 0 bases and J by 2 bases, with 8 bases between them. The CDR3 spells CASSESPGTYEQYF. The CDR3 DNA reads TGCGCCAGCAGTGAGTCGCCGGGTACCTACGAGCAGTACTTC.

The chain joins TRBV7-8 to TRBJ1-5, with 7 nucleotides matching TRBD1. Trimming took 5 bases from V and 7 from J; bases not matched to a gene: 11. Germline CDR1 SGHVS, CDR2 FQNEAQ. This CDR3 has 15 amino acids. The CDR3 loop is CASSQPGQEKQPQHF. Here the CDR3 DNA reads TGTGCCAGCAGCCAGCCCGGACAGGAAAAACAGCCCCAGCATTTT.

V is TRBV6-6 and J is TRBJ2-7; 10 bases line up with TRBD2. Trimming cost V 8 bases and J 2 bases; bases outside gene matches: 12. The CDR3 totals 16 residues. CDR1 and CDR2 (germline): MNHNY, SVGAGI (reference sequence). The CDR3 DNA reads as TGTGCCAGCCGGGACAGTTCGGGACTAGCGCCCTACGAGCAGTACTTC. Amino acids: CASRDSSGLAPYEQYF.

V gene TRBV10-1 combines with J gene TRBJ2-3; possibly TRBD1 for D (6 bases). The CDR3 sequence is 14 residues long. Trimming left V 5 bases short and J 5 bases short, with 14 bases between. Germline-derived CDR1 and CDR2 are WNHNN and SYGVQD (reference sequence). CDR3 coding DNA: TGCGCCAGCAGTAGGCCAGGGGAAGGAGATACGCAGTATTTT. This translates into CASSRPGEGDTQYF.

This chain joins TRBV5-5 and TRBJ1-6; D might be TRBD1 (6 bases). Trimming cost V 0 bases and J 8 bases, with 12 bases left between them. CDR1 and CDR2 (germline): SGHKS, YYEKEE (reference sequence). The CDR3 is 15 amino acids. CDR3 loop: CASSLVQGRYSPLHF. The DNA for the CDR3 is TGTGCCAGCAGCTTGGTACAGGGTAGATATTCACCCCTCCACTTT.

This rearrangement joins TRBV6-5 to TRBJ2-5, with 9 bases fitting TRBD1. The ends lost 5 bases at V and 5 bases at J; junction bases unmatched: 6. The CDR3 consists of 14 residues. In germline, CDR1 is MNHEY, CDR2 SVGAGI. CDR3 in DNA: TGTGCCAGCAGTCAATTCACAGGGGGCGAGACCCAGTACTTC. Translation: CASSQFTGGETQYF.

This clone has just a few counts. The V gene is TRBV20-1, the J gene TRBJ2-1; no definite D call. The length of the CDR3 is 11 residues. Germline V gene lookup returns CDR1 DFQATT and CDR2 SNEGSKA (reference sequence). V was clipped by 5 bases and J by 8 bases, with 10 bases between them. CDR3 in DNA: TGCAGTGCTCCCTTGAGCTATGAGCAGTTCTTC. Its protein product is CSAPLSYEQFF.

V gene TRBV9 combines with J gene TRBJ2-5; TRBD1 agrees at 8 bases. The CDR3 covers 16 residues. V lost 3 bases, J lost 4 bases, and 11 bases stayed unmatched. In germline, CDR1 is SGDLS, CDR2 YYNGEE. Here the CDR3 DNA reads TGTGCCAGCAGCGCCCCAGGCAGGGGGCTGTTAGAGACCCAGTACTTC. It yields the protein CASSAPGRGLLETQYF.

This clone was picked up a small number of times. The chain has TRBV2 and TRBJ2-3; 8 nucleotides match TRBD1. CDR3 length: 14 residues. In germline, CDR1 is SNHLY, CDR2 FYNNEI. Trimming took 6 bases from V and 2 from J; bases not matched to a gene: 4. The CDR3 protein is CASSAQGATDTQYF. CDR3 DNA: TGTGCCAGCAGCGCCCAGGGGGCCACAGATACGCAGTATTTT.